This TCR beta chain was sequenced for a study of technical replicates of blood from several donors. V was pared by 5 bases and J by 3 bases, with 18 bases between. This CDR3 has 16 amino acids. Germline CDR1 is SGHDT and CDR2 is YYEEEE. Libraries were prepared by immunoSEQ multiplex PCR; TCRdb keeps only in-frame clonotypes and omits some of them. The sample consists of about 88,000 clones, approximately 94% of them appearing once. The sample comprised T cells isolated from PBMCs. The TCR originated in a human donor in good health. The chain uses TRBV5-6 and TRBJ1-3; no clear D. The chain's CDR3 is CASSPASRDFGNTIYF. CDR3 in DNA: TGTGCCAGCAGTCCCGCATCGAGGGATTTTGGAAACACCATATATTTT.